The subject of this entry is one T cell receptor beta chain. No antigen is known for it. These data come from a study of T cell responses to AZD1222 COVID-19 vaccine. Study-wide points: Baseline seropositivity occurred in only a handful of AZD1222 recipients. Mostly white British, mostly female donors; authors suggested clonal diversity may be underestimated. CD4 TCRs associated with vaccination spanned spike, dominating at 160-218 and 743-854.

Data came from immunoSEQ multiplex PCR; TCRdb stores just in-frame clones and leaves some out. The sample records 45,000 to 60,000 clones, approximately 80% being singletons. There are 15 residues in the CDR3. With V trimmed by 2 bases and J by 4 bases, 5 bases remained unmatched. Germline loops: CDR1 KGHSY, CDR2 FQNENV. This receptor was obtained from an adult in good health. This chain uses TRBV16 with TRBJ2-1; 7 bases are shared with TRBD1. Sequencing used peripheral blood, obtained on day 0 of AZD1222 vaccination. Here the CDR3 reads CASSQEGGAYNEQFF. The CDR3 DNA follows: TGTGCCAGCAGCCAAGAAGGGGGCGCTTACAATGAGCAGTTCTTC.